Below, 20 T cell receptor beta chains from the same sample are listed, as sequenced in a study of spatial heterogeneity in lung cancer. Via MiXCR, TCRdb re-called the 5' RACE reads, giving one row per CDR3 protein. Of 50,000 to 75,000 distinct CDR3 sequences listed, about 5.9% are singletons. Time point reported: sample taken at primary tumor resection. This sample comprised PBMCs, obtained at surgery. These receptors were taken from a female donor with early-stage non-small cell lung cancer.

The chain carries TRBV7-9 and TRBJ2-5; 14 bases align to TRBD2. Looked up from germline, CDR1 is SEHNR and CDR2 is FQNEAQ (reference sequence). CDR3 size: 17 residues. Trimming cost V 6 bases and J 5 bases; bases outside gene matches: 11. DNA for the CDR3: TGTGCCAGCAGATCCCGCCCCCGGACTAGCGGGAGGGAGACCCAGTACTTC. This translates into CASRSRPRTSGRETQYF.

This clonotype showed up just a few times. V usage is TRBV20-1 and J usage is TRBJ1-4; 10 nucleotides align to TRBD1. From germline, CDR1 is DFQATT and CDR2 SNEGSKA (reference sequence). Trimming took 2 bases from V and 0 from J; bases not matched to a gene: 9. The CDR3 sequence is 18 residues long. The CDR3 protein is CSARPLDRGLATNEKLFF. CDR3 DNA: TGCAGTGCTAGACCTCTCGACAGGGGGCTTGCAACTAATGAAAAACTGTTTTTT.

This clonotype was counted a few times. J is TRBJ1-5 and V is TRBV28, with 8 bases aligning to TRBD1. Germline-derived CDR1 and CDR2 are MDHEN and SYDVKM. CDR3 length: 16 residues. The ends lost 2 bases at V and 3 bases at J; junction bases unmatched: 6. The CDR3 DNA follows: TGTGCCAGCAGTTTAGAGGGACAGGTTCTCAATCAGCCCCAGCATTTT. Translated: CASSLEGQVLNQPQHF.

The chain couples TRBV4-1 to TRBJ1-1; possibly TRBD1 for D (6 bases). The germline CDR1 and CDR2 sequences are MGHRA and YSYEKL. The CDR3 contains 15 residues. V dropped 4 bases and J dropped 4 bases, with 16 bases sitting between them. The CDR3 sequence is CASSLRGGSSTEAFF. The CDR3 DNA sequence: TGCGCCAGCAGCCTCAGGGGAGGGTCGAGCACTGAAGCTTTCTTT.

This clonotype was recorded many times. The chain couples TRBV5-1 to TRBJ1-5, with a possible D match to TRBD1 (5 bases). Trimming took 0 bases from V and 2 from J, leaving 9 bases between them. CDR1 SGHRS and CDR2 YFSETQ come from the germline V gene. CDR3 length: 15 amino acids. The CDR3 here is CASSLDPGGNQPQHF. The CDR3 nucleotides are TGCGCCAGCAGCTTGGACCCGGGGGGCAATCAGCCCCAGCATTTT. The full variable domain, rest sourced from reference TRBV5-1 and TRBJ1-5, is KAGVTQTPRYLIKTRGQQVTLSCSPISGHRSVSWYQQTPGQGLQFLFEYFSETQRNKGNFPGRFSGRQFSNSRSEMNVSTLELGDSALYLCASSLDPGGNQPQHFGDGTRLSIL.

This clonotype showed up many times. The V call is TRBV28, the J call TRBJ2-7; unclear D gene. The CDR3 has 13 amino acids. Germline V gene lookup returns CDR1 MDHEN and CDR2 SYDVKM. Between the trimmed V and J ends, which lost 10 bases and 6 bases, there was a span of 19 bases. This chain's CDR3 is CATLGSPLPEQYF. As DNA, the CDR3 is TGTGCCACCCTGGGGTCCCCACTTCCCGAGCAGTACTTC.

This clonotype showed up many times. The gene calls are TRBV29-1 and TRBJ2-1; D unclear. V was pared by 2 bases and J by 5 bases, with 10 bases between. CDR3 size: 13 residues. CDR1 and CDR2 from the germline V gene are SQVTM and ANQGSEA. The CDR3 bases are TGCAGCGTTGAAAACCGAGACCACAATGAGCAGTTCTTC. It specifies CSVENRDHNEQFF.

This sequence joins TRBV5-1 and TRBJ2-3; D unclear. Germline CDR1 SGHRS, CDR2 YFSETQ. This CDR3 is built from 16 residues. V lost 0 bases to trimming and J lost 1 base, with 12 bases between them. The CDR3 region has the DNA TGCGCCAGCAGCTTGGACGGAGATGCGGGCACAGATACGCAGTATTTT. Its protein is CASSLDGDAGTDTQYF.

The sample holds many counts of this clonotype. CDR3 amino acids: CASSSQGFETQYF. The DNA for the CDR3 is TGTGCCAGCAGCTCGCAGGGTTTTGAGACCCAGTACTTC. The chain carries TRBV7-9 and TRBJ2-5; TRBD1 might be the D (5 bases). CDR3 length equals 13 residues. The V end lost 4 bases, the J end lost 5 bases, and 11 bases lay between the germline ends. The germline gives CDR1 SEHNR, CDR2 FQNEAQ (reference sequence).

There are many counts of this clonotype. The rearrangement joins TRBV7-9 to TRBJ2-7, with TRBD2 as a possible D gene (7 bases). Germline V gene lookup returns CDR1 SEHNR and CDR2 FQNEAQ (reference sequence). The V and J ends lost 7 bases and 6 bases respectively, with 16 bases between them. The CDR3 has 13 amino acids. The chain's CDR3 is CASTPVGGGEQYF. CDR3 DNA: TGTGCCAGCACCCCCGTGGGAGGGGGCGAGCAGTACTTC.

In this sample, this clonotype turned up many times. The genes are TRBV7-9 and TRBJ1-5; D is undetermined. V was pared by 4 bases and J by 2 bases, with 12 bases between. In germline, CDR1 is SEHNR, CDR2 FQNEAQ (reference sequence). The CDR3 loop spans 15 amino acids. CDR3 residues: CASSSWGAGNQPQHF. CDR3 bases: TGTGCCAGCAGCTCCTGGGGAGCAGGCAATCAGCCCCAGCATTTT.

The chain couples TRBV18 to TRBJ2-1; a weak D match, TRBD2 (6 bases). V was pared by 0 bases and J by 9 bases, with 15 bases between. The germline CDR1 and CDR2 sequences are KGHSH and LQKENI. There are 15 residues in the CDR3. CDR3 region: CASSPPVGSQGEQFF. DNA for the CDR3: TGTGCCAGCTCACCACCCGTCGGGAGTCAGGGTGAGCAGTTCTTC.

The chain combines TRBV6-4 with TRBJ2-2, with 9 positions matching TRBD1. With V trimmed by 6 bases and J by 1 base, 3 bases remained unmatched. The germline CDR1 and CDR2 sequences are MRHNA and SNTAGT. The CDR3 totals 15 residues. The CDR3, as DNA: TGTGCCAGCAGAAGGGACAGGGAGAACACCGGGGAGCTGTTTTTT. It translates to CASRRDRENTGELFF.

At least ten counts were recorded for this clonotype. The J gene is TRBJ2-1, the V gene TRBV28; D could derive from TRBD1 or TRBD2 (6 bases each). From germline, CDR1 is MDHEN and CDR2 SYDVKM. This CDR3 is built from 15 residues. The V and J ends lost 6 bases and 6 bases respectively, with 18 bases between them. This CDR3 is CASSREGGNGNEQFF. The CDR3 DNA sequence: TGTGCCAGCAGCAGAGAGGGGGGAAACGGCAATGAGCAGTTCTTC.

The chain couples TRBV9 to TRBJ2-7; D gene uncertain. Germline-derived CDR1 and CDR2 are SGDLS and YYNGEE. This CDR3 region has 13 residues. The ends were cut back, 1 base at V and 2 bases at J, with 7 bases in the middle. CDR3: CASSVWLAYEQYF. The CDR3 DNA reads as TGTGCCAGCAGCGTATGGCTAGCCTACGAGCAGTACTTC.

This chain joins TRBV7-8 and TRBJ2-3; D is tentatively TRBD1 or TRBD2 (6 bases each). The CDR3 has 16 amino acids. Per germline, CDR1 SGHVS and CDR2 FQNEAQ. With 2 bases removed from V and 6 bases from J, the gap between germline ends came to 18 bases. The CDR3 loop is CASSLWPGASPDTQYF. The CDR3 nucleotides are TGTGCCAGCAGCTTATGGCCGGGGGCCTCGCCCGATACGCAGTATTTT.

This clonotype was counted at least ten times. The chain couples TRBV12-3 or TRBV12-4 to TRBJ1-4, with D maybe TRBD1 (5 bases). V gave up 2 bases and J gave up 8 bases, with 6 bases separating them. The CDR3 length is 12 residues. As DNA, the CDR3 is TGTGCCAGCAGTTTAAAGGGGGAAAAACTGTTTTTT. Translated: CASSLKGEKLFF.

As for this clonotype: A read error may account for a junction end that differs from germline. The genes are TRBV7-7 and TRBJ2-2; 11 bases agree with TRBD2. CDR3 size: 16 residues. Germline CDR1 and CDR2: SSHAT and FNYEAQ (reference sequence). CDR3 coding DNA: TGTGCTAGCAGCTCCAGGACTAGCGGGCCCACCGGGGAGCTGTTTTTT. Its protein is CASSSRTSGPTGELFF.

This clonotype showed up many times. The CDR3 coding sequence is TGTGCCAGCAGTTTAAGGGGGACAGGGCTGGGGACTGAAGCTTTCTTT. Translated: CASSLRGTGLGTEAFF. V and J are TRBV28 and TRBJ1-1, with TRBD1 matching over 9 bases. CDR1 and CDR2 from the germline V gene are MDHEN and SYDVKM. The CDR3 is 16 residues long. The V and J ends lost 2 bases and 5 bases, in that order; junction bases with no gene match: 9.

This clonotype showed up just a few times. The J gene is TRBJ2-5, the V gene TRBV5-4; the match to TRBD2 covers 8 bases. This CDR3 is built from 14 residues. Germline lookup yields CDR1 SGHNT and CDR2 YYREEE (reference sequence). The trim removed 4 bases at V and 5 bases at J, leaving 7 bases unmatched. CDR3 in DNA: TGTGCCAGCAGCAGCGGGAGAGGGAGGGAGACCCAGTACTTC. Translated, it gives CASSSGRGRETQYF.